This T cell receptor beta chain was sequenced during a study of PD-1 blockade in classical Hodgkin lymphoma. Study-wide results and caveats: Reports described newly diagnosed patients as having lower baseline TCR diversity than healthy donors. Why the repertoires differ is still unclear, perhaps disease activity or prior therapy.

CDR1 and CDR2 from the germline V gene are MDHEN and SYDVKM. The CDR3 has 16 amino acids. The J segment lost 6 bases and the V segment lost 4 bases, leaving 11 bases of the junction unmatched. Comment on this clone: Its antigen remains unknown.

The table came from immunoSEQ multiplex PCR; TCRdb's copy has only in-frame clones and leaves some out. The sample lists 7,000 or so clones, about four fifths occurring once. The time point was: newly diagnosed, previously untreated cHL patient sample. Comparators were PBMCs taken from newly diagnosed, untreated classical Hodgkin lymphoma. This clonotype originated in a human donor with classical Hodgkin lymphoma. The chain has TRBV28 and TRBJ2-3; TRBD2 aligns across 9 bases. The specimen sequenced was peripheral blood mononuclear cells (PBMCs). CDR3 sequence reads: CASSSRGSGSGDTQYF. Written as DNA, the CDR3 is TGTGCCAGCAGTTCTCGGGGTAGCGGGAGTGGGGATACGCAGTATTTT.